These 20 T cell receptor beta chains were all obtained from the same sample, sequenced in a study of blood T cells in healthy people across ages. Alongside a J-beta primer mix, a sample-barcoded 5' primer served in a second PCR lasting 7 to 11 cycles. TCRdb reprocessed the 5' RACE reads with MiXCR, giving one entry per CDR3 protein. The sample holds approximately 780,000 distinct CDR3 sequences; around 25% are singletons and the top ten take 3%. These data also formed part of another study, on T cells of mothers and their children.

Sequencing was performed on blood. These receptors originate from a boy aged 5-17 years in good health.

This clonotype appeared a single time. The V gene is TRBV20-1, the J gene TRBJ2-3; 7 positions match TRBD2. The junction had 13 bases not matched to a gene; V was cut back by 6 bases and J by 1 base. Per germline, CDR1 DFQATT and CDR2 SNEGSKA (reference sequence). This CDR3 is built from 16 residues. The CDR3 reads CSAAAGEFGGTDTQYF. Written as DNA, the CDR3 is TGCAGTGCCGCCGCGGGGGAATTTGGCGGCACAGATACGCAGTATTTT.

This clonotype occurred a few times. This sequence joins TRBV4-2 and TRBJ1-2, with D perhaps TRBD1 (6 bases). The CDR3 covers 15 residues. V lost 0 bases to trimming and J lost 5 bases, with 13 bases between them. The germline V gene has CDR1 LGHNA and CDR2 YNFKEQ. The CDR3 loop is CASSQESGAWYGYTF. DNA for the CDR3: TGTGCCAGCAGCCAAGAATCAGGGGCCTGGTATGGCTACACCTTC.

A few counts support this clonotype. This sequence joins TRBV18 and TRBJ1-1; possible D gene TRBD1, 6 bases. Germline V gives CDR1 KGHSH, CDR2 LQKENI. The CDR3 runs to 13 residues. Trimming removed 6 bases at V and 1 base at J, with 9 bases between. The CDR3: CASSEGQNTEAFF. The CDR3 DNA reads as TGTGCCAGCTCCGAGGGACAGAACACTGAAGCTTTCTTT.

The rearrangement uses TRBV6-1 and TRBJ2-7; D is undetermined. Germline CDR1 MNHNS, CDR2 SASEGT. The CDR3 totals 15 residues. Between the trimmed V and J ends, which lost 0 bases and 0 bases, there was a span of 9 bases. CDR3 sequence (DNA): TGTGCCAGCAGTGAAGCGGGATGGGGCTCCTACGAGCAGTACTTC. Protein: CASSEAGWGSYEQYF.

The chain recombines TRBV4-1 with TRBJ2-7; 9 nucleotides line up with TRBD2. The germline V gene encodes CDR1 MGHRA and CDR2 YSYEKL. Unmatched junction bases numbered 3, after V lost 6 bases and J lost 0 bases. This CDR3 comprises 14 residues. The CDR3 here is CASRHSGGSYEQYF. Here the CDR3 DNA reads TGCGCCAGCAGGCATAGCGGGGGCTCCTACGAGCAGTACTTC.

The table lists this clonotype with many counts. CDR3 amino acids: CASSSGGYGYTF. DNA of the CDR3: TGTGCCAGCAGTTCAGGGGGCTATGGCTACACCTTC. The gene calls are TRBV6-1 and TRBJ1-2; 7 bases are shared with TRBD1. The germline CDR1 and CDR2 sequences are MNHNS and SASEGT. CDR3 size: 12 residues. After removal of 5 bases from V and 4 bases from J, the junction contained 1 base not matched to a gene.

The J gene is TRBJ1-4, the V gene TRBV27; weak D call: TRBD1 (6 bases). The CDR3 has 14 residues. From germline, CDR1 is MNHEY and CDR2 SMNVEV (reference sequence). The germline V and J ends were trimmed by 2 bases and 8 bases, with 12 bases remaining between them. The CDR3: CASSLMGAEEKLFF. The CDR3 bases are TGTGCCAGCAGTTTAATGGGGGCCGAAGAAAAACTGTTTTTT.

Details on this clonotype: A read error may account for a junction end that differs from germline. The rearrangement links TRBV5-1 to TRBJ2-5; the match to TRBD1 covers 7 bases. TRBJ2-1 explains the end of the DNA better; the J call may be wrong. The CDR3 sequence is 15 residues long. Germline loops: CDR1 SGHRS, CDR2 YFSETQ. DNA for the CDR3: TGCGCCAGCGGCTTGCAAGGGGGCGGTTACAATGAGCAGTTCTTC. It is translated as CASGLQGGGYNEQFF.

This rearrangement joins TRBV29-1 to TRBJ2-1; no firm D call. Trimming took 3 bases from V and 2 from J, leaving 11 bases between them. CDR3 length: 14 residues. In germline, CDR1 is SQVTM, CDR2 ANQGSEA. In DNA, the CDR3 is TGCAGCGTTGAGGGCCAGCCAACCTACAATGAGCAGTTCTTC. Residues: CSVEGQPTYNEQFF.

The chain employs TRBV29-1 and TRBJ1-2; possibly TRBD1 for D (5 bases). This CDR3 is 11 amino acids long. Trimming cost V 2 bases and J 8 bases, with 9 bases left between them. Germline V CDR1 and CDR2: SQVTM, ANQGSEA. For the CDR3, the DNA is TGCAGCGTTGAACGGGGGAGGGGCTACACCTTC. Translated: CSVERGRGYTF.

This clonotype was picked up a small number of times. The chain couples TRBV7-9 to TRBJ2-5, with D possibly being TRBD1 (5 bases). V was cut by 5 bases and J by 2 bases, with 12 bases left in between. Germline CDR1 and CDR2: SEHNR and FQNEAQ (reference sequence). The CDR3 totals 14 residues. The CDR3 DNA sequence: TGTGCCAGCAGCCCCCTCGACAGACAAGAGACCCAGTACTTC. Its protein product is CASSPLDRQETQYF.

The CDR3 protein is CASSPPTSGESEQFF. CDR3 nucleotide sequence: TGTGCCAGCAGCCCCCCCACTAGCGGGGAAAGTGAGCAGTTCTTC. This chain links TRBV7-9 with TRBJ2-5; 10 bases align to TRBD2. The J call may be faulty, since TRBJ2-1 better matches the DNA end. Germline V gives CDR1 SEHNR, CDR2 FQNEAQ (reference sequence). The CDR3 is 15 residues long.

The gene calls are TRBV5-1 and TRBJ1-1, with 7 bases that match TRBD1. The CDR3 is 14 amino acids. CDR1 SGHRS and CDR2 YFSETQ come from the germline V gene. With 4 bases clipped from V and 8 bases from J, the junction kept 11 bases outside the gene matches. Written as DNA, the CDR3 is TGCGCCAGCAGCCCTTCGGGACAGAATCTCGAAGCTTTCTTT. Translating it yields CASSPSGQNLEAFF.

The chain couples TRBV7-2 to TRBJ1-4; 8 positions match TRBD1. Trimming took 5 bases from V and 4 from J; bases not matched to a gene: 3. Per germline, CDR1 SGHTA and CDR2 FQGNSA. The CDR3 has 14 residues. CDR3 sequence (DNA): TGTGCCAGCAGCACGGACAGGGTTAATGAAAAACTGTTTTTT. It translates to CASSTDRVNEKLFF. Complete variable domain (other parts from reference TRBV7-2 and TRBJ1-4): GAGVSQSPSNKVTEKGKDVELRCDPISGHTALYWYRQSLGQGLEFLIYFQGNSAPDKSGLPSDRFSAERTGGSVSTLTIQRTQQEDSAVYLCASSTDRVNEKLFFGSGTQLSVL.

The chain links TRBV3-1 to TRBJ2-6; D is possibly TRBD2 (6 bases). The CDR3 has 17 amino acids. Deletions cut 4 bases from V and 2 bases from J, with 15 bases between. Germline assignment: CDR1 LGHDT and CDR2 YNNKEL (reference sequence). CDR3 nucleotide sequence: TGTGCCAGCAGCCTGACCCGGGGGTCCGCTGGGGCCAACGTCCTGACTTTC. Translation gives CASSLTRGSAGANVLTF.

This clonotype was counted between two and nine times. The chain joins TRBV12-3 or TRBV12-4 to TRBJ1-5; no clear D gene. Trimming cost V 8 bases and J 4 bases, with 18 bases left between them. The CDR3 loop spans 15 amino acids. The DNA of the CDR3 is TGTGCCAGCCGATCCATGGGCAGCTCTAATCAGCCCCAGCATTTT. It translates to CASRSMGSSNQPQHF.

In this sample, this clonotype turned up a few times. The rearrangement uses TRBV29-1 and TRBJ2-7; 10 nucleotides agree with TRBD2. This CDR3 is built from 14 residues. Losses at the gene ends were 5 bases for V and 5 bases for J; bases not matched to a gene: 9. From germline, CDR1 is SQVTM and CDR2 ANQGSEA. CDR3 protein: CSVLRLAGSDEQYF. The CDR3 region has the DNA TGCAGCGTTCTCCGACTAGCGGGTTCGGACGAGCAGTACTTC.

The rearrangement links TRBV5-1 to TRBJ2-2; D gene unclear. CDR1 and CDR2 (germline): SGHRS, YFSETQ. Trimming stripped 4 bases from V and 5 bases from J, with 6 bases between. The length of the CDR3 is 12 residues. CDR3 region: CASSLKTGELFF. Here the CDR3 DNA reads TGCGCCAGCAGCCTAAAGACCGGGGAGCTGTTTTTT.

The J gene is TRBJ2-4, the V gene TRBV20-1; 7 positions match TRBD1. Germline CDR1 and CDR2: DFQATT and SNEGSKA (reference sequence). The CDR3 consists of 14 residues. The J segment lost 6 bases and the V segment lost 3 bases, leaving 8 bases of the junction unmatched. The CDR3 nucleotides are TGCAGTGCTAGCCTCACAGGGGTGGGAAACATTCAGTACTTC. Encoded protein: CSASLTGVGNIQYF.

The rearrangement links TRBV5-1 to TRBJ2-3; possibly TRBD2 for D (6 bases). Trimming shortened V by 4 bases and J by 3 bases, and 15 bases separated the two germline ends. The CDR3 is 15 amino acids. Looked up from germline, CDR1 is SGHRS and CDR2 is YFSETQ. CDR3 nucleotides: TGCGCCAGCAGCCGGGACTTTACGATGACAGATACGCAGTATTTT. Encoded protein: CASSRDFTMTDTQYF. Filled out from reference TRBV5-1 and TRBJ2-3, the complete variable domain reads KAGVTQTPRYLIKTRGQQVTLSCSPISGHRSVSWYQQTPGQGLQFLFEYFSETQRNKGNFPGRFSGRQFSNSRSEMNVSTLELGDSALYLCASSRDFTMTDTQYFGPGTRLTVL.